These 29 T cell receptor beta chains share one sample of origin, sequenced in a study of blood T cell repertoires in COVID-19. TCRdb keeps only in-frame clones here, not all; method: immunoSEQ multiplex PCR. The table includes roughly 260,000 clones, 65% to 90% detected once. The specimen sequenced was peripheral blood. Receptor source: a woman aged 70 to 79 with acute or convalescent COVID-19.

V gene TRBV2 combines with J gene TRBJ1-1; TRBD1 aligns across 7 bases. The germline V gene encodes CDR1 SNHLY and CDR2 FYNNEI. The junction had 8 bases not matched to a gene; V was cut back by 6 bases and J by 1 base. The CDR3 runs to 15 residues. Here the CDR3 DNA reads TGTGCCAGCAGGCCCCTTGGGACAGCGAACACTGAAGCTTTCTTT. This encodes CASRPLGTANTEAFF.

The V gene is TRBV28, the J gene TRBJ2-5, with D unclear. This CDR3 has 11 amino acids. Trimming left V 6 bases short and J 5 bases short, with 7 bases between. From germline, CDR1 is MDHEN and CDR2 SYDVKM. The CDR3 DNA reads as TGTGCCAGCAGCCCACTTGAGACCCAGTACTTC. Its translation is CASSPLETQYF.

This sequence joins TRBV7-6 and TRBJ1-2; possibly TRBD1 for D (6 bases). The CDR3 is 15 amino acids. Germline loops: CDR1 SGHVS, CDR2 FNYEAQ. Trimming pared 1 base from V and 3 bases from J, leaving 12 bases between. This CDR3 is CASSLGGGRDYGYTF. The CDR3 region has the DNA TGTGCCAGCAGCTTAGGGGGGGGCCGGGACTATGGCTACACCTTC.

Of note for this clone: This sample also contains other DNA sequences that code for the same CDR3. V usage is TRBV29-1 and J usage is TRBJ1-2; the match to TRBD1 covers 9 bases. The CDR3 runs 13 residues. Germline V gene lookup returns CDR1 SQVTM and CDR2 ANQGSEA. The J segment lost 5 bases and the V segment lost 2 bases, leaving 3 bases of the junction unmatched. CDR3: CSVETGTGYGYTF. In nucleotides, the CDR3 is TGCAGCGTTGAAACAGGGACAGGGTATGGCTACACCTTC. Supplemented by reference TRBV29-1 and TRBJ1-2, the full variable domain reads SAVISQKPSRDICQRGTSLTIQCQVDSQVTMMFWYRQQPGQSLTLIATANQGSEATYESGFVIDKFPISRPNLTFSTLTVSNMSPEDSSIYLCSVETGTGYGYTFGSGTRLTVV.

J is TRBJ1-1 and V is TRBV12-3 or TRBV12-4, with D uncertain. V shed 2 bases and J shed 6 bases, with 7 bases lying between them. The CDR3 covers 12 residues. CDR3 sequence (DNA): TGTGCCAGCAGTTTATCAGTATCTGAAGCTTTCTTT. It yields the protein CASSLSVSEAFF.

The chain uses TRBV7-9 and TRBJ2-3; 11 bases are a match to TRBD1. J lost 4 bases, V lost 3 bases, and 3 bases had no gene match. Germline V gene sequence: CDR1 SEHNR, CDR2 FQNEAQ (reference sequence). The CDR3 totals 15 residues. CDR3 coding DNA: TGTGCCAGCAGCTTGGACAGGGGGCTATCAGATACGCAGTATTTT. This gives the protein CASSLDRGLSDTQYF.

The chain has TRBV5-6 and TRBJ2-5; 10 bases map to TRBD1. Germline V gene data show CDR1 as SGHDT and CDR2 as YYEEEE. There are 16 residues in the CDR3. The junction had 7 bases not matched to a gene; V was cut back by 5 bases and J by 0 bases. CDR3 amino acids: CASSLPGQGYQETQYF. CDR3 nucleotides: TGTGCCAGCAGTTTACCGGGACAGGGGTACCAAGAGACCCAGTACTTC.

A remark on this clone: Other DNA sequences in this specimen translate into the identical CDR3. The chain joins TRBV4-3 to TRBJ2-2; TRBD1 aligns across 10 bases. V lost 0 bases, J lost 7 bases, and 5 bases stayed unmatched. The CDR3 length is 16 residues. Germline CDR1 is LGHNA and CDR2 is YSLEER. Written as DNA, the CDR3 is TGCGCCAGCAGCCAAGAGCGGACAGGGGGTCTCGGGGAGCTGTTTTTT. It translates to CASSQERTGGLGELFF.

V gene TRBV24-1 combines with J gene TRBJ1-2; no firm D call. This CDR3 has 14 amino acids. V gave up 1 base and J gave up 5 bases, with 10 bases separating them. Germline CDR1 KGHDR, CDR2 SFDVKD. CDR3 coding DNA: TGTGCCACCAGTGATTTAGGTAGGGAGTATGGCTACACCTTC. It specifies CATSDLGREYGYTF.

CDR3 DNA sequence: TGTGCCAGCAGTTTACTGTTAGAGCAGTACTTC. As protein: CASSLLLEQYF. This chain uses TRBV12-3 or TRBV12-4 with TRBJ2-7, with D unresolved. Trimming removed 2 bases from V and 7 bases from J, with 6 bases in between. The CDR3 covers 11 residues.

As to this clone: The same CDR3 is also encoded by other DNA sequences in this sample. CDR3 bases: TGCGCCAGCAGCTTGAGCGGGGGCAACTATGGCTACACCTTC. It specifies CASSLSGGNYGYTF. The rearrangement links TRBV5-1 to TRBJ1-2, with a possible D match to TRBD1 (6 bases). The CDR3 totals 14 residues. Germline loops: CDR1 SGHRS, CDR2 YFSETQ. V was pared by 1 base and J by 2 bases, with 9 bases between.

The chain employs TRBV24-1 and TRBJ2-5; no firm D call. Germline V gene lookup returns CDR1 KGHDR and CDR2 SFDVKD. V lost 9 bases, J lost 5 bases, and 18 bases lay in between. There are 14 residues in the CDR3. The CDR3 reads CATRRSRPAETQYF. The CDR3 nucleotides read TGTGCCACCCGTCGCTCTAGGCCCGCGGAGACCCAGTACTTC.

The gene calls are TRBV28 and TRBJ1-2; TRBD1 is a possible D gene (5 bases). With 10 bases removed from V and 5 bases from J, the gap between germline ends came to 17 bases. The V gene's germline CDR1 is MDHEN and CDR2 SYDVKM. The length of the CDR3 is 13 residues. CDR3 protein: CAIPKDRRYGYTF. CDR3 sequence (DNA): TGTGCCATCCCTAAAGACAGACGATATGGCTACACCTTC.

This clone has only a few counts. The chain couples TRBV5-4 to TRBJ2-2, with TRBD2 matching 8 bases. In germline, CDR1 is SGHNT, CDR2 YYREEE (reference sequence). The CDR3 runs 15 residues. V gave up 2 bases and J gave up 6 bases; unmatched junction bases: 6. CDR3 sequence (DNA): TGTGCCAGCAGCTTAAGTCGGGGGGGCGCCGGGGAGCTGTTTTTT. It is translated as CASSLSRGGAGELFF.

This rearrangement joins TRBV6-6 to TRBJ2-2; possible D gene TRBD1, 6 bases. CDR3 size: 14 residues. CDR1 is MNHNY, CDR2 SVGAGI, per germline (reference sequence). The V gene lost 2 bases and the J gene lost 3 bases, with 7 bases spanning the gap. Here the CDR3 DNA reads TGTGCCAGCAGTTACCGACAGGACACCGGGGAGCTGTTTTTT. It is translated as CASSYRQDTGELFF.

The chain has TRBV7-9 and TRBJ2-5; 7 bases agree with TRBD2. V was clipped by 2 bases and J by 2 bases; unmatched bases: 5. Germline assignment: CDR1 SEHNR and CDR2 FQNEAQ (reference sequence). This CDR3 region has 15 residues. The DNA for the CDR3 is TGTGCCAGCAGCTTAACCTCTAGCGGACAAGAGACCCAGTACTTC. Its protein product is CASSLTSSGQETQYF.

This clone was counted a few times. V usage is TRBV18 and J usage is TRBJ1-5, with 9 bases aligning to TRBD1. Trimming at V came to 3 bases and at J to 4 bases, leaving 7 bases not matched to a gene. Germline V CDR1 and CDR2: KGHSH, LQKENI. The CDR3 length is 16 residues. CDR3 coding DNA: TGTGCCAGCTCACCTGGGACAGGGCGAATGAATCAGCCCCAGCATTTT. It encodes CASSPGTGRMNQPQHF.

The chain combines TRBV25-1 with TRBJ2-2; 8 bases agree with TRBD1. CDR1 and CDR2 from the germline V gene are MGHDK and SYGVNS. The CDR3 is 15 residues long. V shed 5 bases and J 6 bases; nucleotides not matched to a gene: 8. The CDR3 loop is CASSPPAGGPGELFF. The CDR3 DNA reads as TGTGCCAGCAGTCCTCCCGCAGGGGGCCCCGGGGAGCTGTTTTTT. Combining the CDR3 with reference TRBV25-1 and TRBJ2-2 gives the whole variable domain EADIYQTPRYLVIGTGKKITLECSQTMGHDKMYWYQQDPGMELHLIHYSYGVNSTEKGDLSSESTVSRIRTEHFPLTLESARPSHTSQYLCASSPPAGGPGELFFGEGSRLTVL.

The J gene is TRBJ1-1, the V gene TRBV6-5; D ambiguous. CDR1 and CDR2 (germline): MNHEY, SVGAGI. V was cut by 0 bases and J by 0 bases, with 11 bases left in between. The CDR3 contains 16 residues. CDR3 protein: CASSYSAGRMNTEAFF. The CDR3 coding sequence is TGTGCCAGCAGTTACTCAGCAGGCCGAATGAACACTGAAGCTTTCTTT.

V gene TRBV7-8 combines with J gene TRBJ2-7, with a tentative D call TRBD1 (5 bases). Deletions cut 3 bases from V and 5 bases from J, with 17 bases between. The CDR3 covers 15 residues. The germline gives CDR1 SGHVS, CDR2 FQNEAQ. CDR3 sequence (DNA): TGTGCCAGCAGCTTCGCCTCTTCAGGGAACGACGAGCAGTACTTC. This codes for CASSFASSGNDEQYF.

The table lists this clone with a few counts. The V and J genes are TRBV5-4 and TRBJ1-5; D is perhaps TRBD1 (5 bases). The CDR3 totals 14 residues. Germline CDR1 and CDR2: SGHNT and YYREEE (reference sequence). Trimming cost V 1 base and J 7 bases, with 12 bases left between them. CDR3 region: CASSLSGGGQPQHF. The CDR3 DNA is TGTGCCAGCAGCTTGTCGGGGGGAGGACAGCCCCAGCATTTT.

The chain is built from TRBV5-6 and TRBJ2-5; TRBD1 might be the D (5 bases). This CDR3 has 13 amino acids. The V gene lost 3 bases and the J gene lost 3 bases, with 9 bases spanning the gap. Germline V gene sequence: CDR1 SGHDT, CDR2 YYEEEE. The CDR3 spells CASSYLREETQYF. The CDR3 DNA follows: TGTGCCAGCAGCTACCTCAGGGAAGAGACCCAGTACTTC.

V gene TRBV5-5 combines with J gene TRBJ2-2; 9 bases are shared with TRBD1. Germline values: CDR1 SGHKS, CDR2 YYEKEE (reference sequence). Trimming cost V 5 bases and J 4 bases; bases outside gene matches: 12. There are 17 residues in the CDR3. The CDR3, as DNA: TGTGCCAGCAGGTTGAGGGACAGGGTAACCGTCACCGGGGAGCTGTTTTTT. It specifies CASRLRDRVTVTGELFF.

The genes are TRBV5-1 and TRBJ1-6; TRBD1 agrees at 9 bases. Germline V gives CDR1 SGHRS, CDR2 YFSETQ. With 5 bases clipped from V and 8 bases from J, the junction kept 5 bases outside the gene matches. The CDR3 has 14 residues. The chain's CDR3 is CASSRDRVDSPLHF. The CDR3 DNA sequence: TGCGCCAGCAGTAGGGACAGGGTCGATTCACCCCTCCACTTT.

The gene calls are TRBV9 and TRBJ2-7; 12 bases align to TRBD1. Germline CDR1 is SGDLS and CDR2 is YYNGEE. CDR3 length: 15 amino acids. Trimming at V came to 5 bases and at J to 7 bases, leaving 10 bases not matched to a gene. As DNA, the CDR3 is TGTGCCAGCAGTCTAACGGGACAGGGGGCAGGAGAGCAGTACTTC. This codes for CASSLTGQGAGEQYF.

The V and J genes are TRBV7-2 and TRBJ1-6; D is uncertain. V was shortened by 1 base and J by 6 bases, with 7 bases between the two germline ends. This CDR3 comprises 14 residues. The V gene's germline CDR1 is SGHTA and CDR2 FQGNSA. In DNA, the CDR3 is TGTGCCAGCAGCTTAGTGGAGGGTAATTCACCCCTCCACTTT. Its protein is CASSLVEGNSPLHF.

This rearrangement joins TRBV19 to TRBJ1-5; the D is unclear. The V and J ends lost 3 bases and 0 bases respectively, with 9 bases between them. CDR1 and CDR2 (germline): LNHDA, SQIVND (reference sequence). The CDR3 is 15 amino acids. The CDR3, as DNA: TGTGCCAGTAGTATTCTAGGCGGTAGCAATCAGCCCCAGCATTTT. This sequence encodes CASSILGGSNQPQHF.

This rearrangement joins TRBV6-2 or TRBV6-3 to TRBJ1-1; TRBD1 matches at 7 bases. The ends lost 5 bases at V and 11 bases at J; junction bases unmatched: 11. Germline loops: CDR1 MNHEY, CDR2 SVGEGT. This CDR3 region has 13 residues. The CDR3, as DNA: TGTGCCAGCAGTACCAACACAGGGGAGGCGGCTTTCTTT. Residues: CASSTNTGEAAFF.

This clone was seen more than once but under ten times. The CDR3 loop is CASSRTGPNYGYTF. The CDR3 DNA sequence: TGTGCCAGCAGTCGAACGGGTCCTAACTATGGCTACACCTTC. The V and J genes are TRBV27 and TRBJ1-2; D is unclear. The V and J ends lost 5 bases and 0 bases respectively, with 10 bases between them. Germline CDR1 is MNHEY and CDR2 is SMNVEV (reference sequence). The CDR3 runs to 14 residues.